One and the same sample provided the 18 T cell receptor beta chains below, sequenced in a study of T cells after yellow fever vaccination. TCRdb fed the 5' RACE reads into MiXCR, producing one record per CDR3 protein. The repertoire holds 300,000 to 350,000 distinct CDR3 sequences, with approximately 8% as singletons. The sequencing here drew on PBMCs, taken roughly 47 days after the first yellow fever vaccination. The receptors shown here come from a man between 18 and 35 years old who received the YFV17D yellow fever vaccine.

The rearrangement uses TRBV30 and TRBJ1-6, with unresolved D. Trimming removed 1 base from V and 10 bases from J, with 8 bases in between. This CDR3 is built from 12 residues. The germline gives CDR1 GTSNPN, CDR2 SVGIG (reference sequence). This CDR3 reads CAWSGGNSPLHF. Written as DNA, the CDR3 is TGTGCCTGGAGTGGGGGAAACTCACCCCTCCACTTT.

This clonotype showed up just a few times. J is TRBJ2-7 and V is TRBV4-1; 12 positions agree with TRBD2. Germline V lookup: CDR1 MGHRA, CDR2 YSYEKL. Trimming at V came to 1 base and at J to 6 bases, leaving 13 bases not matched to a gene. The CDR3 has 18 amino acids. This chain's CDR3 is CASSQVGTNLAGGLEQYF. CDR3 coding DNA: TGCGCCAGCAGCCAAGTCGGAACTAATCTAGCGGGGGGGCTCGAGCAGTACTTC.

The chain carries TRBV6-5 and TRBJ2-7; D remains ambiguous. Trimming pared 4 bases from V and 4 bases from J, leaving 11 bases between. Germline V lookup: CDR1 MNHEY, CDR2 SVGAGI. The CDR3 loop spans 13 amino acids. DNA for the CDR3: TGTGCCAGCAGTTCCTCTATTAGTTACGAGCAGTACTTC. Translating gives CASSSSISYEQYF.

The table lists this clonotype with a few counts. The chain links TRBV5-8 to TRBJ2-7; D is uncertain. The CDR3 sequence is 12 residues long. Germline CDR1 SGHTS, CDR2 YDEGEE. The ends were cut back, 4 bases at V and 6 bases at J, with 11 bases in the middle. CDR3 DNA sequence: TGTGCCAGCAGCGCCCCTCTAGGCGAGCAGTACTTC. It yields the protein CASSAPLGEQYF. Drawing the rest from reference TRBV5-8 and TRBJ2-7, the complete variable domain is EAGVTQSPTHLIKTRGQQATLRCSPISGHTSVYWYQQALGLGLQFLLWYDEGEERNRGNFPPRFSGRQFPNYSSELNVNALELEDSALYLCASSAPLGEQYFGPGTRLTVT.

This clonotype was recorded a few times. The gene calls are TRBV4-3 and TRBJ1-6, with TRBD1 matching over 8 bases. The length of the CDR3 is 15 residues. CDR1 is LGHNA and CDR2 is YSLEER in the germline V gene. The junction had 2 bases not matched to a gene; V was cut back by 1 base and J by 6 bases. The CDR3 DNA follows: TGCGCCAGCAGCCAAGGTGACAGGGGTAATTCACCCCTCCACTTT. Residues: CASSQGDRGNSPLHF.

The genes are TRBV6-1 and TRBJ2-1; D is ambiguous. CDR3 length equals 12 residues. In germline, CDR1 is MNHNS, CDR2 SASEGT. The V end was cut by 8 bases, the J end by 8 bases, with 13 bases between. CDR3 DNA sequence: TGTGCCAGCTCGGATAACGGGTATGAGCAGTTCTTC. Its translation is CASSDNGYEQFF.

V and J are TRBV12-3 or TRBV12-4 and TRBJ2-1; D not certain. Deletions cut 5 bases from V and 2 bases from J, with 10 bases between. The CDR3 runs 14 residues. CDR3 sequence (DNA): TGTGCCAGCAGTCCTGACACTACCTACAATGAGCAGTTCTTC. Its translation is CASSPDTTYNEQFF.

CDR3 region: CASSVAQGNTEAFF. The CDR3 coding sequence is TGTGCCAGCAGCGTAGCCCAGGGGAACACTGAAGCTTTCTTT. The rearrangement uses TRBV9 and TRBJ1-1, with D perhaps matching TRBD1 (5 bases). CDR1 is SGDLS, CDR2 YYNGEE, per germline. V shed 0 bases and J shed 1 base, with 7 bases lying between them. The CDR3 totals 14 residues.

The chain uses TRBV10-3 and TRBJ1-1, with TRBD1 matching 7 bases. Unmatched junction bases numbered 11, after V lost 7 bases and J lost 6 bases. The V gene's germline CDR1 is ENHRY and CDR2 SYGVKD. The CDR3 spans 14 residues. CDR3 nucleotide sequence: TGTGCCATCAAACGGGAACAGGGGACCCCTGAAGCTTTCTTT. Translation gives CAIKREQGTPEAFF.

V and J are TRBV7-6 and TRBJ2-1, with 8 nucleotides matching TRBD2. V dropped 3 bases and J dropped 0; count of bases not matched to a gene: 7. The CDR3 runs 17 residues. The germline gives CDR1 SGHVS, CDR2 FNYEAQ. The CDR3 bases are TGTGCCAGCAGCTTCGCCAGCGGGGGCCACTCCTACAATGAGCAGTTCTTC. This encodes CASSFASGGHSYNEQFF.

A few counts support this clonotype. This chain connects TRBV4-2 to TRBJ2-7; TRBD2 agrees at 10 bases. The germline V gene has CDR1 LGHNA and CDR2 YNFKEQ. The length of the CDR3 is 15 residues. V lost 0 bases to trimming and J lost 4 bases; unmatched junction nucleotides: 3. CDR3 loop: CASSQDPAGGYEQYF. The CDR3 DNA is TGTGCCAGCAGCCAAGATCCAGCGGGGGGGTACGAGCAGTACTTC.

This clonotype was counted only a few times. The chain recombines TRBV11-2 with TRBJ2-7; D is uncertain. This CDR3 has 15 residues. Germline CDR1 SGHAT, CDR2 FQNNGV. V was pared by 1 base and J by 7 bases, with 17 bases between. This CDR3 is CASSLVGFPTREQYF. DNA of the CDR3: TGTGCCAGCAGCTTAGTGGGCTTCCCGACTCGAGAGCAGTACTTC.

The V gene is TRBV10-2, the J gene TRBJ2-1; D possibly corresponds to TRBD2 (5 bases). The germline V and J ends were trimmed by 3 bases and 6 bases, with 15 bases remaining between them. The CDR3 is 15 residues long. The V gene's germline CDR1 is WSHSY and CDR2 SAAADI. CDR3 DNA: TGCGCCAGCAGTGAATCAAGCGGCCCAACCAATGAGCAGTTCTTC. This sequence encodes CASSESSGPTNEQFF.

The table lists this clonotype with a few counts. The chain is built from TRBV12-3 or TRBV12-4 and TRBJ1-5, with D perhaps TRBD1 (6 bases). The V gene lost 6 bases and the J gene lost 0 bases, with 18 bases spanning the gap. The CDR3 length is 17 residues. For the CDR3, the DNA is TGTGCCAGCAGCAACCAACGGGACACTTTTAGCAATCAGCCCCAGCATTTT. It translates to CASSNQRDTFSNQPQHF.

This clonotype appeared many times. The chain recombines TRBV28 with TRBJ1-5, with a tentative D call TRBD1 (5 bases). CDR1 and CDR2 (germline): MDHEN, SYDVKM. Trimming pared 7 bases from V and 8 bases from J, leaving 12 bases between. The CDR3 spans 12 residues. The CDR3 reads CASNLRVEPQHF. The CDR3 nucleotides read TGTGCCAGCAACCTCAGGGTTGAGCCCCAGCATTTT.

This chain joins TRBV30 and TRBJ2-5; the match to TRBD2 covers 10 bases. Trimming removed 2 bases from V and 3 bases from J; junction bases left unmatched: 3. The CDR3 extends over 14 amino acids. The germline gives CDR1 GTSNPN, CDR2 SVGIG (reference sequence). CDR3 sequence: CAWSSGTSEETQYF. The DNA of the CDR3 is TGTGCCTGGAGTTCGGGGACTAGCGAAGAGACCCAGTACTTC.

V and J are TRBV11-2 and TRBJ2-1; TRBD2 aligns across 9 bases. V lost 6 bases, J lost 8 bases, and 8 bases stayed unmatched. CDR1 is SGHAT and CDR2 is FQNNGV in the germline V gene. The CDR3 sequence is 14 residues long. The CDR3 sequence: CASRRGGLADEQFF. Written as DNA, the CDR3 is TGTGCCAGCAGAAGGGGGGGACTAGCCGATGAGCAGTTCTTC.

The chain employs TRBV7-2 and TRBJ2-3, with 8 bases identical to TRBD2. The CDR3 runs 13 residues. CDR1 and CDR2 from the germline V gene are SGHTA and FQGNSA. V trimming: 5 bases; J trimming: 8 bases; junction bases outside the gene matches: 6. CDR3 region: CASSDTRGGTQYF. CDR3 nucleotides: TGTGCCAGCAGCGACACCCGGGGGGGTACGCAGTATTTT.